This is a list of T cell receptor beta chains from one sample in a study of T cell responses to AZD1222 COVID-19 vaccine. Measured with immunoSEQ multiplex PCR; TCRdb has only the in-frame clones, and not every one. The table lists approximately 92,000 clones, approximately 91% of them singletons, with 7.5% in the top ten. Sequencing was performed on peripheral blood, taken on day 0 of AZD1222 vaccination. The receptors stem from an adult in good health. Each CDR3 is given with its conserved first and last residue. A D gene is named only where the DNA matches it firmly. Some rows have no size entry. The others give once, few or many, or a class for an expanded clone.

size: .; V: TRBV18; J: TRBJ1-1; D: .; DNA: TGTGCCAGCTCACCACCGGCACCGATGAACACTGAAGCTTTCTTT; CDR3: CASSPPAPMNTEAFF
size: .; V: TRBV7-6; J: TRBJ1-5; D: TRBD1; DNA: TGTGCCGCAACCGGGGCAGGGGGGAAACGGCAGCCCCAGCATTTT; CDR3: CAATGAGGKRQPQHF
size: once; V: TRBV5-1; J: TRBJ1-1; D: .; DNA: TGCGCCAGCAGCTTGACGGTGAGGACTGAAGCTTTCTTT; CDR3: CASSLTVRTEAFF
size: .; V: TRBV28; J: TRBJ2-3; D: TRBD1; DNA: TGTGCCAGCAGCGGGACGAGGGACAGGGAAAGGGTAGATACGCAGTATTTT; CDR3: CASSGTRDRERVDTQYF
size: .; V: TRBV5-4; J: TRBJ2-3; D: TRBD2; DNA: TGTGCCAGCAGCGTGACTAGCGGGAGGGTCACAGATACGCAGTATTTT; CDR3: CASSVTSGRVTDTQYF
size: .; V: TRBV2; J: TRBJ2-7; D: .; DNA: TGTGCCAGCGACGAGCCTTTTTCCTACGAGCAGTACTTC; CDR3: CASDEPFSYEQYF
size: few; V: TRBV4-3; J: TRBJ2-7; D: TRBD2; DNA: TGCGCCAGCTCTAGGGAGGGTTCCTACGAGCAGTACTTC; CDR3: CASSREGSYEQYF
size: .; V: TRBV19; J: TRBJ1-2; D: TRBD1; DNA: TGTGCCAGTAGTATTATGGGACAGGGACAGTATGGCTACACCTTC; CDR3: CASSIMGQGQYGYTF
size: .; V: TRBV5-6; J: TRBJ1-5; D: .; DNA: TGTGCCAGCAGCATTGGGACCGGACAGAGTCAGCCCCAGCATTTT; CDR3: CASSIGTGQSQPQHF
size: .; V: TRBV5-1; J: TRBJ2-7; D: TRBD2; DNA: TGCGCCAGCAGCTTGGAGGGCGGGAGGATCGACGAGCAGTACTTC; CDR3: CASSLEGGRIDEQYF
size: .; V: TRBV7-2; J: TRBJ2-7; D: .; DNA: TGTGCCAGCAGTGGACAGGGAGGGCTGTGGCAGTACTTC; CDR3: CASSGQGGLWQYF
size: .; V: TRBV7-3; J: TRBJ1-1; D: .; DNA: TGTGCCAGCAGCTTAAGCTCTAACACTGAAGCTTTCTTT; CDR3: CASSLSSNTEAFF
size: .; V: TRBV5-8; J: TRBJ2-6; D: .; DNA: TGTGCCAGCAGCTCATACAGCCACTCTGGGGCCAACGTCCTGACTTTC; CDR3: CASSSYSHSGANVLTF
size: .; V: TRBV5-1; J: TRBJ1-1; D: TRBD1; DNA: TGCGCCAGCAGCTTGAGGGGACAGGGGAACACTGAAGCTTTCTTT; CDR3: CASSLRGQGNTEAFF
size: .; V: TRBV28; J: TRBJ1-3; D: TRBD1; DNA: TGTGCCAGCAGTCCGGGACAGCCTGGAAACACCATATATTTT; CDR3: CASSPGQPGNTIYF
size: .; V: TRBV4-3; J: TRBJ1-5; D: .; DNA: TGCGCCAGCAGCCAAGCCCTCGGGACAAGAAAACATAGCAATCAGCCCCAGCATTTT; CDR3: CASSQALGTRKHSNQPQHF
size: once; V: TRBV5-5; J: TRBJ1-4; D: TRBD1; DNA: TGTGCCAGCAGCTTGGTGTTGCAGGGGGATGAAAAACTGTTTTTT; CDR3: CASSLVLQGDEKLFF
size: .; V: TRBV19; J: TRBJ1-6; D: TRBD1; DNA: TGTGCCAGTAAGGGGACAGGGGGCTTTGGTTCACCCCTCCACTTT; CDR3: CASKGTGGFGSPLHF
size: .; V: TRBV13; J: TRBJ2-1; D: .; DNA: TGTGCCAGCAGCCTACAGGGACCTCACAATGAGCAGTTCTTC; CDR3: CASSLQGPHNEQFF
size: .; V: TRBV2; J: TRBJ1-1; D: TRBD1; DNA: TGTGCCAGCCAGACAGGGGCTGAAGCTTTCTTT; CDR3: CASQTGAEAFF
size: .; V: TRBV2; J: TRBJ2-7; D: .; DNA: TGTGCCAGCGGAAGAGTGGGCGGGACGGTATCCTACGAGCAGTACTTC; CDR3: CASGRVGGTVSYEQYF
size: .; V: TRBV7-3; J: TRBJ2-2; D: .; DNA: TGTGCCAGCAGCTTAAATCCCCCGGGCGCGGGTAACACCGGGGAGCTGTTTTTT; CDR3: CASSLNPPGAGNTGELFF
size: once; V: TRBV19; J: TRBJ2-7; D: TRBD1; DNA: TGTGCCAGTAGGACCCCGGGACAGGGAGGGTTCTACGAGCAGTACTTC; CDR3: CASRTPGQGGFYEQYF
size: .; V: TRBV3-1/TRBV3-2; J: TRBJ1-5; D: .; DNA: TGTGCCAGCAGTCAAGGTTGGCAGCCCCAGCATTTT; CDR3: CASSQGWQPQHF
size: .; V: TRBV7-6; J: TRBJ2-1; D: .; DNA: TGTGCCAGCAGCATGGACGTGAGCTCCTACAATGAGCAGTTCTTC; CDR3: CASSMDVSSYNEQFF